The 18 T cell receptor beta chains below all came from one sample that was sequenced in a study of patients and donors after allogeneic stem cell transplantation. TCRdb recomputed calls from the RT-PCR reads with MiXCR, one row per CDR3 protein. This sample yields 200,000 to 250,000 distinct CDR3 sequences, of which 13% to 15% are seen a single time; more than 9% belongs to the top ten. Source material: blood, either unsorted or a sorted T cell fraction (not recorded which). Receptor source: a human donor who was either an allogeneic HSCT recipient or a stem cell or donor lymphocyte infusion donor (not recorded which). It is not recorded whose cells these are; they may come from a transplant donor.

This clonotype was seen a handful of times. The CDR3 DNA reads as TGTGCCAGCAGTTTGACTAGCGGGAGCTCCTACGAGCAGTACTTC. Translation gives CASSLTSGSSYEQYF. The V gene is TRBV2, the J gene TRBJ2-7, with 12 bases fitting TRBD2. V was clipped by 5 bases and J by 0 bases; unmatched bases: 2. Looked up from germline, CDR1 is SNHLY and CDR2 is FYNNEI. This CDR3 spans 15 amino acids.

This clonotype was counted ten times or more. This sequence joins TRBV10-3 and TRBJ2-7; 9 nucleotides line up with TRBD1. With V trimmed by 8 bases and J by 5 bases, 13 bases remained unmatched. This CDR3 has 15 residues. In germline, CDR1 is ENHRY, CDR2 SYGVKD. This CDR3 reads CAIGGGQGTQNEQYF. DNA of the CDR3: TGTGCCATCGGGGGGGGACAGGGAACCCAAAACGAGCAGTACTTC.

This clonotype was found many times. The rearrangement links TRBV27 to TRBJ2-7, with TRBD1 identical over 7 bases. Germline V gene sequence: CDR1 MNHEY, CDR2 SMNVEV (reference sequence). This CDR3 has 15 amino acids. J lost 3 bases, V lost 2 bases, and 7 bases had no gene match. CDR3 sequence (DNA): TGTGCCAGCAGTTTAACGACGGGACAGAACTACGAGCAGTACTTC. Protein product: CASSLTTGQNYEQYF.

The chain recombines TRBV5-1 with TRBJ2-1; 10 nucleotides match TRBD2. J lost 6 bases, V lost 2 bases, and 5 bases had no gene match. CDR1 SGHRS and CDR2 YFSETQ come from the germline V gene. The CDR3 is made up of 15 amino acids. This CDR3 is CASSFLAGDVNEQFF. CDR3 in DNA: TGCGCCAGCAGCTTCCTAGCGGGAGACGTCAATGAGCAGTTCTTC.

This clonotype has a handful of counts. The CDR3 DNA sequence: TGTGCCAGCAGCTGGAGACCGCTTCTCACAGATACGCAGTATTTT. Protein product: CASSWRPLLTDTQYF. This chain joins TRBV6-1 and TRBJ2-3; D is unclear. This CDR3 has 15 residues. Per the germline V gene, CDR1 is MNHNS and CDR2 is SASEGT. With 6 bases removed from V and 2 bases from J, the gap between germline ends came to 15 bases.

This clonotype was counted only a few times. This chain connects TRBV4-1 to TRBJ2-2, with TRBD2 matching over 15 bases. The CDR3 is made up of 20 amino acids. CDR1 and CDR2 (germline): MGHRA, YSYEKL. The junction had 13 bases not matched to a gene; V was cut back by 1 base and J by 7 bases. The CDR3 sequence: CASSQVRGLAGGRSGGELFF. In nucleotides, the CDR3 is TGCGCCAGCAGCCAAGTCAGGGGACTAGCGGGAGGAAGGTCAGGCGGGGAGCTGTTTTTT.

This sequence joins TRBV5-1 and TRBJ1-1, with unresolved D. CDR1 is SGHRS, CDR2 YFSETQ, per germline. The CDR3 spans 13 residues. Between the trimmed V and J ends, which lost 6 bases and 5 bases, there was a span of 14 bases. The CDR3 here is CASTPPVGTEAFF. The CDR3 DNA follows: TGCGCCAGCACACCTCCAGTAGGGACTGAAGCTTTCTTT. Supplemented by reference TRBV5-1 and TRBJ1-1, the full variable domain reads KAGVTQTPRYLIKTRGQQVTLSCSPISGHRSVSWYQQTPGQGLQFLFEYFSETQRNKGNFPGRFSGRQFSNSRSEMNVSTLELGDSALYLCASTPPVGTEAFFGQGTRLTVV.

This chain connects TRBV5-1 to TRBJ2-5; 9 nucleotides line up with TRBD2. J lost 6 bases, V lost 3 bases, and 9 bases had no gene match. This CDR3 comprises 15 residues. Germline CDR1 reads SGHRS; CDR2 reads YFSETQ. CDR3 loop: CASSSPGTSRQTQYF. In DNA form, the CDR3 reads TGCGCCAGCAGCTCTCCGGGGACTAGCCGGCAGACCCAGTACTTC.

A few counts support this clonotype. The chain is built from TRBV7-3 and TRBJ2-7, with D possibly being TRBD1 (6 bases). The V end lost 4 bases, the J end lost 3 bases, and 13 bases lay between the germline ends. Germline lookup yields CDR1 SGHTA and CDR2 FQGTGA. CDR3 length: 14 amino acids. The CDR3 loop reads CASSSGVDSYEQYF. CDR3 sequence (DNA): TGTGCCAGCAGCTCTGGTGTGGACAGCTACGAGCAGTACTTC.

This chain links TRBV7-3 with TRBJ2-2, with no clear D. The CDR3 covers 13 residues. Trimming took off 1 base at V and 6 bases at J, with 6 bases between the two ends. CDR1 and CDR2 (germline): SGHTA, FQGTGA. CDR3 protein: CASSLSHPGELFF. CDR3 DNA: TGTGCCAGCAGCTTAAGTCACCCCGGGGAGCTGTTTTTT.

This clonotype was seen at least ten times. This chain joins TRBV10-3 and TRBJ2-1; D tentatively reads TRBD1 or TRBD2 (6 bases each). V was shortened by 4 bases and J by 3 bases, with 16 bases between the two germline ends. CDR3 length: 16 residues. The germline V gene has CDR1 ENHRY and CDR2 SYGVKD. CDR3 protein: CAISGLVGGLYNEQFF. CDR3 DNA sequence: TGTGCCATCAGTGGACTAGTGGGGGGCCTCTACAATGAGCAGTTCTTC.

The chain recombines TRBV19 with TRBJ1-2, with 9 bases matching TRBD1. Trimming removed 7 bases from V and 7 bases from J; junction bases left unmatched: 7. The CDR3 consists of 13 residues. Per germline, CDR1 LNHDA and CDR2 SQIVND (reference sequence). In DNA form, the CDR3 reads TGTGCCAGTACAGGGACAGGGCATGGTGGCTACACCTTC. As protein: CASTGTGHGGYTF. Full variable domain (outside the CDR3, taken from reference TRBV19 and TRBJ1-2): DGGITQSPKYLFRKEGQNVTLSCEQNLNHDAMYWYRQDPGQGLRLIYYSQIVNDFQKGDIAEGYSVSREKKESFPLTVTSAQKNPTAFYLCASTGTGHGGYTFGSGTRLTVV.

This clonotype was counted a few times. The chain couples TRBV30 to TRBJ2-1; 7 nucleotides match TRBD1. The V segment lost 3 bases and the J segment 3 bases; nucleotides outside the gene matches: 5. The CDR3 has 14 residues. Germline V CDR1 and CDR2: GTSNPN, SVGIG (reference sequence). The CDR3 DNA reads as TGTGCCTGGAGGCCATGGACAGGCTACAATGAGCAGTTCTTC. It yields the protein CAWRPWTGYNEQFF.

This sequence joins TRBV4-2 and TRBJ2-3, with 12 bases that match TRBD2. This CDR3 is built from 20 residues. The junction had 12 bases not matched to a gene; V was cut back by 0 bases and J by 2 bases. The V gene's germline CDR1 is LGHNA and CDR2 YNFKEQ. The chain's CDR3 is CASSQETSGGLRRATDTQYF. The CDR3 DNA reads TGTGCCAGCAGCCAAGAGACTAGCGGGGGTCTCCGTAGAGCCACAGATACGCAGTATTTT.

This clonotype was detected ten times or more. The genes are TRBV5-4 and TRBJ2-2, with 7 bases fitting TRBD1. The CDR3 is made up of 18 amino acids. The germline gives CDR1 SGHNT, CDR2 YYREEE (reference sequence). V lost 2 bases, J lost 1 base, and 11 bases stayed unmatched. The CDR3 is CASSFDPYRGQNTGELFF. The DNA for the CDR3 is TGTGCCAGCAGCTTCGACCCCTACAGGGGACAGAACACCGGGGAGCTGTTTTTT.

In its sample, this clonotype was seen a few times. The chain recombines TRBV5-1 with TRBJ2-3; either TRBD1 or TRBD2 may supply D (5 bases each). Trimming pared 5 bases from V and 4 bases from J, leaving 20 bases between. This CDR3 spans 16 amino acids. From germline, CDR1 is SGHRS and CDR2 YFSETQ. CDR3: CASSPTSGGFPDTQYF. CDR3 sequence (DNA): TGCGCCAGCAGTCCCACGTCTGGGGGTTTCCCAGATACGCAGTATTTT.

There are a few counts of this clonotype. The chain links TRBV3-1 to TRBJ2-5; D call uncertain. Per the germline V gene, CDR1 is LGHDT and CDR2 is YNNKEL (reference sequence). CDR3 length: 14 amino acids. V shed 4 bases and J shed 4 bases, with 13 bases lying between them. CDR3 DNA sequence: TGTGCCAGCAGCCCCATCCTCGGGCCAGAGACCCAGTACTTC. As protein: CASSPILGPETQYF.

In this sample, this clonotype turned up a few times. The gene calls are TRBV29-1 and TRBJ1-1, with 8 nucleotides matching TRBD1. The CDR3 has 11 residues. CDR1 and CDR2 (germline): SQVTM, ANQGSEA. Trimming cost V 6 bases and J 8 bases; bases outside gene matches: 5. The CDR3 is CSVGQGGEAFF. The DNA of the CDR3 is TGCAGCGTAGGACAGGGAGGGGAAGCTTTCTTT.